This passage covers 21 T cell receptor beta chains from one sample sequenced in a study of control samples from healthy donors and cancer patients. The protocol was immunoSEQ multiplex PCR, while the TCRdb copy is restricted to in-frame clones and leaves out a portion. Of about 130,000 clones listed, about 94% are singletons. The source material was PBMCs. These receptors were collected from a man in his fifties or sixties with colorectal cancer.

The V gene is TRBV2, the J gene TRBJ1-5; 8 bases agree with TRBD1. V lost 6 bases to trimming and J lost 0 bases; unmatched junction nucleotides: 1. This CDR3 has 14 residues. Germline CDR1 is SNHLY and CDR2 is FYNNEI. In DNA, the CDR3 is TGTGCCAGCAGGGGACAGGTTAGCAATCAGCCCCAGCATTTT. As protein: CASRGQVSNQPQHF.

The V call is TRBV24-1, the J call TRBJ2-1, with D unclear. Germline loops: CDR1 KGHDR, CDR2 SFDVKD. The CDR3 runs 13 residues. V lost 5 bases and J 9 bases, leaving 13 bases between the germline ends. CDR3 nucleotides: TGTGCCACCAGTGCTCCCCCCGGCAGTGAGCAGTTCTTC. Encoded protein: CATSAPPGSEQFF.

This chain uses TRBV5-1 with TRBJ2-3; D remains unclear. Germline CDR1 and CDR2: SGHRS and YFSETQ. The CDR3 is 16 amino acids. With 0 bases removed from V and 0 bases from J, the gap between germline ends came to 11 bases. The CDR3 reads CASSLDGRHSTDTQYF. The DNA for the CDR3 is TGCGCCAGCAGCTTGGATGGTAGACATAGCACAGATACGCAGTATTTT.

This clone was seen just once. The chain employs TRBV4-3 and TRBJ2-7, with D possibly matching TRBD2 (6 bases). Germline V gives CDR1 LGHNA, CDR2 YSLEER. This CDR3 is built from 15 residues. Trimming pared 0 bases from V and 3 bases from J, leaving 12 bases between. This CDR3 reads CASSQDSGPVYEQYF. As DNA, the CDR3 is TGCGCCAGCAGCCAAGATAGCGGCCCTGTCTACGAGCAGTACTTC.

V is TRBV6-5 and J is TRBJ2-6; D not certain. The germline V and J ends were trimmed by 8 bases and 2 bases, with 4 bases remaining between them. Germline assignment: CDR1 MNHEY and CDR2 SVGAGI. The CDR3 loop spans 12 amino acids. The CDR3 bases are TGTGCCAGCCGAACTGGGGCCAACGTCCTGACTTTC. Translated, it gives CASRTGANVLTF.

The chain uses TRBV29-1 and TRBJ2-2; 11 bases are a match to TRBD1. Trimming at V came to 7 bases and at J to 5 bases, leaving 6 bases not matched to a gene. Germline assignment: CDR1 SQVTM and CDR2 ANQGSEA. The CDR3 has 14 residues. The CDR3 DNA sequence: TGCAGCGCCCTGGACAGGGGGCGAACCGGGGAGCTGTTTTTT. As protein: CSALDRGRTGELFF.

The CDR3 loop is CASSSQGGLVEQFF. The CDR3 DNA follows: TGTGCCAGCAGCTCACAAGGGGGGTTGGTTGAGCAGTTCTTC. This chain uses TRBV7-2 with TRBJ2-1; tentatively, D is TRBD1 or TRBD2 (6 bases each). Trimming stripped 4 bases from V and 9 bases from J, with 16 bases between. In germline, CDR1 is SGHTA, CDR2 FQGNSA. The CDR3 covers 14 residues.

This clone was detected once. This sequence joins TRBV29-1 and TRBJ2-2; 10 positions agree with TRBD2. The CDR3 runs to 15 residues. The V and J ends lost 2 bases and 3 bases, in that order; junction bases with no gene match: 3. In germline, CDR1 is SQVTM, CDR2 ANQGSEA. The CDR3, as DNA: TGCAGCGTTGAAATAGCGGGGGGCTACACCGGGGAGCTGTTTTTT. Protein: CSVEIAGGYTGELFF.

The rearrangement links TRBV11-2 to TRBJ2-7, with 13 bases fitting TRBD2. Trimming removed 5 bases from V and 2 bases from J; junction bases left unmatched: 3. The CDR3 has 15 residues. CDR1 and CDR2 (germline): SGHAT, FQNNGV. DNA for the CDR3: TGTGCCAGCAGCCTCGGGACTAGCGGGGCCTACGAGCAGTACTTC. It translates to CASSLGTSGAYEQYF. Filled out from reference TRBV11-2 and TRBJ2-7, the complete variable domain reads EAGVAQSPRYKIIEKRQSVAFWCNPISGHATLYWYQQILGQGPKLLIQFQNNGVVDDSQLPKDRFSAERLKGVDSTLKIQPAKLEDSAVYLCASSLGTSGAYEQYFGPGTRLTVT.

CDR3 sequence: CATGTDHALNEQFF. In DNA form, the CDR3 reads TGTGCCACCGGGACCGATCACGCCCTCAATGAGCAGTTCTTC. J is TRBJ2-1 and V is TRBV19; D may be TRBD1 or TRBD2 (5 bases each). The CDR3 covers 14 residues. Germline loops: CDR1 LNHDA, CDR2 SQIVND (reference sequence). The V end lost 10 bases, the J end lost 6 bases, and 19 bases lay between the germline ends.

This sequence joins TRBV7-8 and TRBJ1-5, with 8 bases that match TRBD1. The CDR3 loop spans 14 amino acids. The V gene's germline CDR1 is SGHVS and CDR2 FQNEAQ. V was pared by 1 base and J by 4 bases, with 0 bases of the junction left unmatched. The CDR3 here is CASSLDRGNQPQHF. Here the CDR3 DNA reads TGTGCCAGCAGCTTAGACAGGGGGAATCAGCCCCAGCATTTT.

The rearrangement joins TRBV27 to TRBJ2-5; D not resolved. Germline CDR1 and CDR2: MNHEY and SMNVEV (reference sequence). The CDR3 covers 13 residues. Trimming removed 0 bases from V and 4 bases from J, with 6 bases in between. CDR3 nucleotides: TGTGCCAGCAGTTTATCGGGCAGAGAGACCCAGTACTTC. Its translation is CASSLSGRETQYF.

This chain connects TRBV28 to TRBJ2-3; unclear D gene. Germline values: CDR1 MDHEN, CDR2 SYDVKM. V was shortened by 6 bases and J by 6 bases, with 7 bases between the two germline ends. The CDR3 extends over 11 amino acids. CDR3 bases: TGTGCCAGCAGCCCCCTGGATACGCAGTATTTT. Protein sequence: CASSPLDTQYF. Supplemented by reference TRBV28 and TRBJ2-3, the full variable domain reads DVKVTQSSRYLVKRTGEKVFLECVQDMDHENMFWYRQDPGLGLRLIYFSYDVKMKEKGDIPEGYSVSREKKERFSLILESASTNQTSMYLCASSPLDTQYFGPGTRLTVL.

The chain combines TRBV5-6 with TRBJ1-1, with D unclear. The CDR3 contains 13 residues. CDR1 and CDR2 from the germline V gene are SGHDT and YYEEEE. With 2 bases removed from V and 1 base from J, the gap between germline ends came to 6 bases. CDR3 DNA sequence: TGTGCCAGCAGCTTTACTGGGAACACTGAAGCTTTCTTT. Its protein is CASSFTGNTEAFF.

This chain joins TRBV25-1 and TRBJ2-7, with 9 bases lining up with TRBD2. CDR3 length: 13 residues. With V trimmed by 3 bases and J by 7 bases, 4 bases remained unmatched. CDR1 is MGHDK, CDR2 SYGVNS, per germline. CDR3 DNA sequence: TGTGCCAGCAGTGATCTAGCGGGGAGGGAGCAGTACTTC. Translating it yields CASSDLAGREQYF.

This rearrangement joins TRBV7-9 to TRBJ1-2; D may be TRBD1 (6 bases). The CDR3 contains 17 residues. The V end lost 0 bases, the J end lost 4 bases, and 18 bases lay between the germline ends. CDR1 and CDR2 from the germline V gene are SEHNR and FQNEAQ (reference sequence). The CDR3 region is CASSLASGAAGSYGYTF. The CDR3 coding sequence is TGTGCCAGCAGCTTAGCGTCAGGGGCTGCAGGATCCTATGGCTACACCTTC.

J is TRBJ2-7 and V is TRBV9; D gene ambiguous. Trimming took 1 base from V and 1 from J, leaving 9 bases between them. The CDR3 spans 14 residues. In germline, CDR1 is SGDLS, CDR2 YYNGEE. The chain's CDR3 is CASSVFNSSYEQYF. DNA of the CDR3: TGTGCCAGCAGCGTATTCAACAGTTCCTACGAGCAGTACTTC.

The chain joins TRBV6-5 to TRBJ1-3; 9 bases match TRBD1. Per the germline V gene, CDR1 is MNHEY and CDR2 is SVGAGI. V was pared by 7 bases and J by 8 bases, with 12 bases of the junction left unmatched. This CDR3 spans 15 amino acids. CDR3 loop: CASKKDRDRDYTIYF. In DNA, the CDR3 is TGTGCCAGCAAGAAAGACCGGGACAGGGATTACACCATATATTTT.

The chain uses TRBV6-1 and TRBJ1-1, with D possibly matching TRBD1 (5 bases). Germline CDR1 and CDR2: MNHNS and SASEGT. The CDR3 runs 16 residues. Deletions cut 2 bases from V and 0 bases from J, with 13 bases between. The CDR3 DNA sequence: TGTGCCAGCAGTGAATGGGGCAAAAAGTTGAACACTGAAGCTTTCTTT. Its translation is CASSEWGKKLNTEAFF.

The chain links TRBV19 to TRBJ1-2; TRBD1 aligns across 9 bases. The CDR3 is 15 residues long. The V segment lost 5 bases and the J segment 5 bases; nucleotides outside the gene matches: 9. CDR1 is LNHDA and CDR2 is SQIVND in the germline V gene (reference sequence). This CDR3 reads CASSPTWDRDYGYTF. The CDR3 DNA follows: TGTGCCAGTAGTCCGACCTGGGACAGGGATTATGGCTACACCTTC.

This clone turned up a few times. The CDR3 DNA reads as TGTGCCAGCAGCTTCCGGACAGGGAACACTGAAGCTTTCTTT. Amino acid sequence: CASSFRTGNTEAFF. V is TRBV5-6 and J is TRBJ1-1; 7 nucleotides line up with TRBD1. The trim removed 2 bases at V and 1 base at J, leaving 2 bases unmatched. The germline V gene encodes CDR1 SGHDT and CDR2 YYEEEE. The CDR3 is 14 residues long.